The 14 T cell receptor beta chains presented below share a single source sample, sequenced in a study of blood T cell repertoires in COVID-19. Repertoires were generated with immunoSEQ multiplex PCR, while TCRdb's copy carries only in-frame clones and drops some. The data hold roughly 99,000 clones, with about 89% observed a single time. The sequenced sample was peripheral blood. Receptor source: a woman in her twenties or thirties with acute or convalescent COVID-19.

This chain joins TRBV28 and TRBJ2-2, with a tentative D call TRBD2 (5 bases). Trimming took 2 bases from V and 5 from J, leaving 9 bases between them. Germline V gene lookup returns CDR1 MDHEN and CDR2 SYDVKM. This CDR3 region has 14 residues. The CDR3 DNA is TGTGCCAGCAGTTTACTTAGGGAGACCGGGGAGCTGTTTTTT. It encodes CASSLLRETGELFF.

The genes are TRBV19 and TRBJ2-5; TRBD1 agrees at 9 bases. This CDR3 has 16 amino acids. CDR1 is LNHDA and CDR2 is SQIVND in the germline V gene (reference sequence). Trimming removed 5 bases from V and 8 bases from J; junction bases left unmatched: 15. For the CDR3, the DNA is TGTGCCAGTAGTTTCCGCCGGGACAGGGCCGTAGTCACCCAGTACTTC. It translates to CASSFRRDRAVVTQYF.

The rearrangement uses TRBV15 and TRBJ2-1, with D unresolved. The CDR3 covers 15 residues. From germline, CDR1 is LNHNV and CDR2 YYDKDF (reference sequence). V lost 0 bases and J 4 bases, leaving 10 bases between the germline ends. CDR3 nucleotide sequence: TGTGCCACCAGCAGAGATAAGGCGGCGTACAATGAGCAGTTCTTC. Amino acid sequence: CATSRDKAAYNEQFF.

The rearrangement uses TRBV13 and TRBJ2-3; 9 bases agree with TRBD1. The CDR3 has 15 residues. Germline-derived CDR1 and CDR2 are PRHDT and FYEKMQ (reference sequence). Unmatched junction bases numbered 4, after V lost 4 bases and J lost 2 bases. CDR3 in amino acids: CASSSRDRDTDTQYF. The CDR3 nucleotides are TGTGCCAGCAGCTCCCGGGACAGGGACACAGATACGCAGTATTTT.

The chain has TRBV11-2 and TRBJ1-3, with D unclear. The V gene's germline CDR1 is SGHAT and CDR2 FQNNGV. The CDR3 is 14 residues long. V was pared by 3 bases and J by 4 bases, with 10 bases between. The CDR3 protein is CASSLMAGGNTIYF. CDR3 bases: TGTGCCAGCAGCTTGATGGCAGGCGGAAACACCATATATTTT. Complete variable domain (other parts from reference TRBV11-2 and TRBJ1-3): EAGVAQSPRYKIIEKRQSVAFWCNPISGHATLYWYQQILGQGPKLLIQFQNNGVVDDSQLPKDRFSAERLKGVDSTLKIQPAKLEDSAVYLCASSLMAGGNTIYFGEGSWLTVV.

This clone was observed at least ten times. V and J are TRBV20-1 and TRBJ2-3, with 7 bases that match TRBD1. In germline, CDR1 is DFQATT, CDR2 SNEGSKA (reference sequence). Germline trimming cut 3 bases from V and 0 bases from J; bases unmatched to any gene: 9. There are 16 residues in the CDR3. The CDR3 sequence is CSASIYGTASTDTQYF. In nucleotides, the CDR3 is TGCAGTGCTAGTATTTACGGGACAGCTAGCACAGATACGCAGTATTTT.

The genes are TRBV27 and TRBJ1-5, with 10 bases lining up with TRBD1. The V gene's germline CDR1 is MNHEY and CDR2 SMNVEV (reference sequence). Germline trimming cut 6 bases from V and 4 bases from J; bases unmatched to any gene: 6. This CDR3 is 15 amino acids long. CDR3 region: CASRPGTGVNQPQHF. The CDR3 DNA follows: TGTGCCAGCAGGCCCGGGACAGGGGTAAATCAGCCCCAGCATTTT.

This clone came up once. The CDR3 coding sequence is TGTGCCAGTTGGGAGTCAGGGGGAGGCGTAACTGAAGCTTTCTTT. Translated: CASWESGGGVTEAFF. The chain carries TRBV19 and TRBJ1-1; TRBD1 matches at 7 bases. The CDR3 is made up of 15 amino acids. Trimming cost V 8 bases and J 5 bases; bases outside gene matches: 14. CDR1 and CDR2 (germline): LNHDA, SQIVND (reference sequence). Filled out from reference TRBV19 and TRBJ1-1, the complete variable domain reads DGGITQSPKYLFRKEGQNVTLSCEQNLNHDAMYWYRQDPGQGLRLIYYSQIVNDFQKGDIAEGYSVSREKKESFPLTVTSAQKNPTAFYLCASWESGGGVTEAFFGQGTRLTVV.

The chain is built from TRBV7-8 and TRBJ1-5, with 10 positions matching TRBD1. V shed 5 bases, J shed 5 bases, and the junction held 6 bases outside the gene matches. The CDR3 is 15 amino acids. Per germline, CDR1 SGHVS and CDR2 FQNEAQ. The CDR3 region has the DNA TGTGCCAGCAGCCTCGGGACAGGGGCATATCAGCCCCAGCATTTT. Protein: CASSLGTGAYQPQHF.

This chain joins TRBV30 and TRBJ2-1, with 8 nucleotides matching TRBD1. In germline, CDR1 is GTSNPN, CDR2 SVGIG (reference sequence). This CDR3 is 18 amino acids long. The trim removed 0 bases at V and 8 bases at J, leaving 18 bases unmatched. CDR3 sequence reads: CAWSVFHQGAQDLYEQFF. For the CDR3, the DNA is TGTGCCTGGAGTGTCTTTCACCAGGGGGCGCAGGATCTGTATGAGCAGTTCTTC.

The chain has TRBV15 and TRBJ2-7; 8 bases map to TRBD1. The V gene end was trimmed by 0 bases and the J gene end by 3 bases; junction bases not matched to a gene: 7. In germline, CDR1 is LNHNV, CDR2 YYDKDF (reference sequence). CDR3 length: 16 amino acids. CDR3 amino acids: CATSREATGGFYEQYF. CDR3 DNA sequence: TGTGCCACCAGCAGAGAAGCAACAGGGGGTTTCTACGAGCAGTACTTC.

V gene TRBV6-1 combines with J gene TRBJ2-7; the match to TRBD2 covers 9 bases. In germline, CDR1 is MNHNS, CDR2 SASEGT. After removal of 2 bases from V and 2 bases from J, the junction contained 7 bases not matched to a gene. This CDR3 has 16 amino acids. The CDR3 region has the DNA TGTGCCAGCAGTGAAATGGTGGCGGGGGGGACCTACGAGCAGTACTTC. It is translated as CASSEMVAGGTYEQYF.

The gene calls are TRBV5-1 and TRBJ2-7, with D perhaps TRBD2 (6 bases). The CDR3 is 17 residues long. Germline V gives CDR1 SGHRS, CDR2 YFSETQ. V lost 0 bases and J lost 3, with 19 bases in between. The CDR3 reads CASSLALVGTGNYEQYF. CDR3 sequence (DNA): TGCGCCAGCAGCTTGGCCTTGGTGGGGACTGGGAACTACGAGCAGTACTTC.

The J gene is TRBJ2-7, the V gene TRBV2; TRBD1 matches 9 bases. Germline V lookup: CDR1 SNHLY, CDR2 FYNNEI. V dropped 6 bases and J dropped 2; count of bases not matched to a gene: 8. There are 15 residues in the CDR3. For the CDR3, the DNA is TGTGCCAGCAGACCCCGGACAGGGGACACCTACGAGCAGTACTTC. Its protein product is CASRPRTGDTYEQYF.